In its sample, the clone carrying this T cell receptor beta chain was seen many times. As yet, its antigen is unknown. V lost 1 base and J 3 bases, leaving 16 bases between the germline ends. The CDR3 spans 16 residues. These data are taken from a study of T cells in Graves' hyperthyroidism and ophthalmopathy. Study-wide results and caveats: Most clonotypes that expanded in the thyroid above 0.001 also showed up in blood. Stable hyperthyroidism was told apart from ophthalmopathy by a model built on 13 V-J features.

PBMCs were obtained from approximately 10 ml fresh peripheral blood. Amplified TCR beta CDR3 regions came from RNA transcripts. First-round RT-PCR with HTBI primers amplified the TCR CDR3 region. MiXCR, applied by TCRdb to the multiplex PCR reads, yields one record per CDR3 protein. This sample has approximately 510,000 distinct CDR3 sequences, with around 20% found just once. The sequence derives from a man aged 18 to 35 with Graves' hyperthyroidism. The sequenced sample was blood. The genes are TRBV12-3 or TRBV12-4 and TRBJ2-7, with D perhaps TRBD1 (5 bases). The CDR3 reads CASSLGAGYPFYEQYF. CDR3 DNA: TGTGCCAGCAGTTTAGGGGCAGGGTACCCTTTCTACGAGCAGTACTTC.